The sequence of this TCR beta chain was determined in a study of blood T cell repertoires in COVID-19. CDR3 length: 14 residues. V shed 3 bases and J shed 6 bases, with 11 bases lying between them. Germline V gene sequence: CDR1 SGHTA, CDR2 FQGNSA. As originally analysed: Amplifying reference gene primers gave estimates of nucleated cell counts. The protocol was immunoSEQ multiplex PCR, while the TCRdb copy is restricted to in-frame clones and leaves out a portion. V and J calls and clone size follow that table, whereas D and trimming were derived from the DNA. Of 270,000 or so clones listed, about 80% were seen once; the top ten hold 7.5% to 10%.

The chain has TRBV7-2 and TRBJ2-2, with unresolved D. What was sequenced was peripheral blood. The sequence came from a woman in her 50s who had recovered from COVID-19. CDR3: CASSLATTAGELFF. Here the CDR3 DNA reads TGTGCCAGCAGCTTGGCCACTACCGCCGGGGAGCTGTTTTTT.